Listed below are T cell receptor beta chains from one sample, sequenced in a study of blood T cells in healthy people across ages. TCRdb independently ran MiXCR on the 5' RACE reads; one entry per CDR3 protein. The sample has about 290,000 distinct CDR3 sequences; 25% to 30% are singletons. The sample taken for sequencing was blood. The receptors stem from a woman aged 70 to 79 in good health. Both conserved end residues are part of each CDR3. D genes are given only for firm matches. The size entry is marked missing in some rows and otherwise reads once, few, many or a size class.

clone_size	v_call	j_call	d_call	cdr3_aa	cdr3_nt
few	TRBV6-6	TRBJ2-7	-	CASSYSLQAGQYF	TGTGCCAGCAGTTACTCGCTCCAGGCGGGGCAGTACTTC
once	TRBV7-2	TRBJ2-3	-	CASNLVGPQSSTDTQYF	TGTGCCAGCAACTTAGTCGGTCCCCAGAGCAGCACAGATACGCAGTATTTT
-	TRBV5-1	TRBJ2-3	-	CASSLQDVSDTQYF	TGCGCCAGCAGCTTACAGGACGTTTCGGATACGCAGTATTTT
many	TRBV5-1	TRBJ2-3	-	CASSPPGPDTQYF	TGCGCCAGCAGCCCCCCTGGGCCGGATACGCAGTATTTT
-	TRBV5-1	TRBJ2-7	-	CASSSGLYSYEQYF	TGCGCCAGCAGCTCCGGGCTTTACTCCTACGAGCAGTACTTC
few	TRBV6-6	TRBJ1-5	-	CASSYLGRSGQPQHF	TGTGCCAGCAGTTACCTGGGGCGAAGTGGTCAGCCCCAGCATTTT
-	TRBV7-6	TRBJ2-7	-	CASSTRVGYEQYF	TGTGCCAGCAGCACCCGCGTGGGGTACGAGCAGTACTTC
-	TRBV12-3/TRBV12-4	TRBJ2-1	TRBD2	CASSFSASGRVVDEQFF	TGTGCCAGCAGTTTCTCGGCTAGCGGGAGGGTTGTGGATGAGCAGTTCTTC
few	TRBV12-3/TRBV12-4	TRBJ2-5	-	CASSFGGGETQYF	TGTGCCAGCAGTTTTGGGGGGGGCGAGACCCAGTACTTC
few	TRBV12-3/TRBV12-4	TRBJ1-3	TRBD1	CASSLMTGAGNTIYF	TGTGCCAGCAGTTTAATGACAGGGGCTGGAAACACCATATATTTT
-	TRBV5-1	TRBJ1-1	-	CASSREGVRVF	TGCGCCAGCAGCCGGGAGGGGGTTAGGGTCTTT
once	TRBV28	TRBJ2-5	-	CASSLQRETQETQYF	TGTGCCAGCAGTTTGCAACGGGAGACCCAGGAGACCCAGTACTTC
few	TRBV5-6	TRBJ2-7	-	CASSLRGVDEQYF	TGTGCCAGCAGCTTAAGAGGGGTGGATGAGCAGTACTTC
few	TRBV6-5	TRBJ1-4	-	CASRRGLSGEKLFF	TGTGCCAGCAGACGGGGACTCTCCGGGGAAAAACTGTTTTTT
few	TRBV6-2/TRBV6-3	TRBJ1-1	-	CASSYSRNTEAFF	TGTGCCAGCAGTTACAGTAGGAACACTGAAGCTTTCTTT
-	TRBV2	TRBJ2-1	TRBD1	CASSLRDRGLGVNYNEQFF	TGTGCCAGCAGTCTCCGGGACAGGGGTTTGGGAGTTAACTACAATGAGCAGTTCTTC
few	TRBV15	TRBJ2-1	-	CATSGLRGSNEQFF	TGTGCCACCAGCGGGCTGAGGGGGTCGAATGAGCAGTTCTTC
few	TRBV6-2/TRBV6-3	TRBJ1-2	-	CASSFRGSYGYTF	TGTGCCAGCAGTTTTAGGGGGTCCTATGGCTACACCTTC
many	TRBV2	TRBJ2-7	TRBD2	CASQPEAGRAYEQYF	TGTGCCAGCCAACCGGAGGCCGGGAGGGCCTACGAGCAGTACTTC
-	TRBV14	TRBJ2-1	-	CANSLAGGREQFF	TGTGCCAACAGCCTAGCCGGTGGGCGGGAGCAGTTCTTC
many	TRBV28	TRBJ1-5	-	CASSFLGQGKGQPQHF	TGTGCCAGCAGTTTCTTGGGTCAGGGTAAGGGTCAGCCCCAGCATTTT
-	TRBV20-1	TRBJ1-6	-	CSASDGGNSPLHF	TGCAGTGCTTCGGACGGAGGAAATTCACCCCTCCACTTT
-	TRBV5-1	TRBJ1-5	-	CASSLFGDSNQPQHF	TGCGCCAGCAGCTTGTTTGGGGATAGCAATCAGCCCCAGCATTTT
-	TRBV7-2	TRBJ2-1	TRBD1	CASSLAGQGANEQFF	TGTGCCAGCAGCTTAGCCGGGCAGGGGGCGAATGAGCAGTTCTTC
-	TRBV20-1	TRBJ2-4	-	CSARPRDLAKNIQYF	TGCAGTGCAAGACCCCGAGATCTAGCCAAAAACATTCAGTACTTC
-	TRBV20-1	TRBJ1-1	-	CSAIKTVNTEAFF	TGCAGTGCAATAAAGACGGTGAACACTGAAGCTTTCTTT
few	TRBV20-1	TRBJ2-7	-	CSARPPRDGGYEQYF	TGCAGTGCTAGACCCCCCCGGGACGGGGGATACGAGCAGTACTTC
-	TRBV24-1	TRBJ2-5	-	CATSDGSDEGQYF	TGTGCCACCAGTGATGGGTCGGATGAGGGGCAGTACTTC
-	TRBV13	TRBJ2-3	TRBD2	CASSLEGDYSETQYF	TGTGCCAGCAGCTTAGAAGGGGACTACTCAGAAACGCAGTATTTT
few	TRBV9	TRBJ2-3	TRBD2	CASSVDSGRVDTQYF	TGTGCCAGCAGCGTCGACAGCGGGAGAGTTGATACGCAGTATTTT
-	TRBV21-1	TRBJ2-1	-	CASRLSGNLNNEQFF	TGTGCCAGCAGGCTCAGTGGCAATTTGAACAATGAGCAGTTCTTC
many	TRBV6-6	TRBJ2-5	-	CASSYSGQAVTQYF	-
-	TRBV5-1	TRBJ2-7	TRBD1	CASKTGVSYEQYF	TGCGCCAGCAAGACAGGGGTCTCCTACGAGCAGTACTTC